This T cell receptor beta chain was profiled in a study of cytomegalovirus exposure and HLA in healthy donors. General study findings and limits: Cytomegalovirus status was reportedly diagnosed by the classifier with high specificity and sensitivity. It was 150 to 200 TCR beta chains that were listed as cytomegalovirus-associated.

The CDR3 contains 13 residues. Trimming stripped 1 base from V and 7 bases from J, with 8 bases between. The V gene's germline CDR1 is SGHAT and CDR2 FQNNGV. Clones were sequenced by immunoSEQ multiplex PCR, and TCRdb holds only the in-frame ones, with some missing. The sample has 95,000 to 120,000 clones, roughly 88% seen once. The validation cohort, a group of under 150 subjects, included the donors and was separate from the roughly 700-subject first cohort. This clone was seen a few times. Its antigen is currently unknown. The J gene is TRBJ2-1, the V gene TRBV11-2; D ambiguous. What was sequenced was PBMCs. This clonotype originated in a woman younger than 30 in good health and CMV-seronegative. The DNA of the CDR3 is TGTGCCAGCAGCTTAGGGTACAAGAATGAGCAGTTCTTC. Translation gives CASSLGYKNEQFF. Based on the CDR3 plus reference TRBV11-2 and TRBJ2-1, the full variable domain is EAGVAQSPRYKIIEKRQSVAFWCNPISGHATLYWYQQILGQGPKLLIQFQNNGVVDDSQLPKDRFSAERLKGVDSTLKIQPAKLEDSAVYLCASSLGYKNEQFFGPGTRLTVL.